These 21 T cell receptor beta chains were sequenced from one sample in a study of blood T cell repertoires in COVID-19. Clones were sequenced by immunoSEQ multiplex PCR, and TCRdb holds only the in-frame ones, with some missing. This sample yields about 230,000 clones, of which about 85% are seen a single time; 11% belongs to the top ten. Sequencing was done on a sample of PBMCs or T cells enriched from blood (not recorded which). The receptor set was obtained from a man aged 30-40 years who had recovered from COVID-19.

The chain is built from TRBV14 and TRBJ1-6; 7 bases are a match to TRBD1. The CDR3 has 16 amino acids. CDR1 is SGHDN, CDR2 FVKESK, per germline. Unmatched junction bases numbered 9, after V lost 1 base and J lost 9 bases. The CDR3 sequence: CASSQVTGTVSSPLHF. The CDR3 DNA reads TGTGCCAGCAGCCAAGTTACCGGGACAGTCAGTTCACCCCTCCACTTT.

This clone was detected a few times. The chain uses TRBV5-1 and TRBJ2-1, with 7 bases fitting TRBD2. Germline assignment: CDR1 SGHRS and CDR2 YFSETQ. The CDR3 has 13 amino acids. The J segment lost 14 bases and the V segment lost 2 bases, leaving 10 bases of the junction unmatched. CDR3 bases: TGCGCCAGCAGCTTACCATACGGGACTAACAAGTTCTTC. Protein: CASSLPYGTNKFF.

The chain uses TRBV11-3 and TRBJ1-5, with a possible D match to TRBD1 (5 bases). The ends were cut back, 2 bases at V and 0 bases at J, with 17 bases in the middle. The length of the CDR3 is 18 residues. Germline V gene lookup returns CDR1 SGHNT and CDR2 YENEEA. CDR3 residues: CASSLSFGADYSNQPQHF. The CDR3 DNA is TGTGCCAGCAGCTTAAGTTTTGGGGCGGATTATAGCAATCAGCCCCAGCATTTT. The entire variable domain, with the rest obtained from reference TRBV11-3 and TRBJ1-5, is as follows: EAGVVQSPRYKIIEKKQPVAFWCNPISGHNTLYWYLQNLGQGPELLIRYENEEAVDDSQLPKDRFSAERLKGVDSTLKIQPAELGDSAVYLCASSLSFGADYSNQPQHFGDGTRLSIL.

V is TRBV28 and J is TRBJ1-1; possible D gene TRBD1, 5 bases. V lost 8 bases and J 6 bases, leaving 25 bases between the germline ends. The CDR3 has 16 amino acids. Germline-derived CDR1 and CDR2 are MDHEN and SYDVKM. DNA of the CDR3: TGTGCCAGCGAACTTGGACGTGACAGTAGGGTCGCTGAAGCTTTCTTT. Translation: CASELGRDSRVAEAFF.

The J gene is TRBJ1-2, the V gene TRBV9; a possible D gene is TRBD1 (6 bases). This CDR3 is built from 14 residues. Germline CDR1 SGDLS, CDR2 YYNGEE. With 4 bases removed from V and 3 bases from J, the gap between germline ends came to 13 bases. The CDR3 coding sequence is TGTGCCAGCAGCCTCGGAGGACAGCACTATGGCTACACCTTC. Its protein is CASSLGGQHYGYTF.

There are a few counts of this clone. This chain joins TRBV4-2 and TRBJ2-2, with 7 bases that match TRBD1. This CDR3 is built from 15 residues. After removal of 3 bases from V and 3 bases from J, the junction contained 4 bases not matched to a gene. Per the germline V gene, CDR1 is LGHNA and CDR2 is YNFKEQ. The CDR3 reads CASSQAGTDTGELFF. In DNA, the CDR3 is TGTGCCAGCAGCCAGGCCGGGACAGACACCGGGGAGCTGTTTTTT.

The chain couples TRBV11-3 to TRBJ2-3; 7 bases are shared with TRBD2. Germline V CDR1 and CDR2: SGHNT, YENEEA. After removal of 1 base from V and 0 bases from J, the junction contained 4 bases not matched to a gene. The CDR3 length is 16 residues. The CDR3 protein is CASSLGLAASTDTQYF. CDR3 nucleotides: TGTGCCAGCAGCTTAGGGCTAGCGGCTAGCACAGATACGCAGTATTTT.

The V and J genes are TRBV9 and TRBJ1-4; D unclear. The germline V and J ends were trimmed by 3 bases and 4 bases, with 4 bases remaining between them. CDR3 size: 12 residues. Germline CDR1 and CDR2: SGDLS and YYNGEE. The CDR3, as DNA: TGTGCCAGCAGCGCGGGTAATGAAAAACTGTTTTTT. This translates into CASSAGNEKLFF.

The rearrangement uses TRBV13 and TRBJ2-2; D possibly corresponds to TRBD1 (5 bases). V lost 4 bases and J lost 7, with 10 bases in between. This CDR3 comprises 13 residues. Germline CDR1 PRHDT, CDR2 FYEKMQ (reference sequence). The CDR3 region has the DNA TGTGCCAGCAGCTCCCCAGGGAACGGGGAGCTGTTTTTT. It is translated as CASSSPGNGELFF.

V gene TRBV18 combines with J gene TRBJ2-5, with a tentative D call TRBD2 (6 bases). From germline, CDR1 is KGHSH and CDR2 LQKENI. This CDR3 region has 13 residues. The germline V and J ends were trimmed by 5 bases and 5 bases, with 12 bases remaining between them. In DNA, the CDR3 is TGTGCCAGCTCAACCAGGGAGGCGGAGACCCAGTACTTC. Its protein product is CASSTREAETQYF.

The CDR3 spells CASSVRFSGNTIYF. The CDR3 DNA reads TGTGCCAGCAGCGTGCGATTTTCTGGAAACACCATATATTTT. The rearrangement links TRBV5-6 to TRBJ1-3; D is unclear. Trimming left V 4 bases short and J 1 base short, with 9 bases between. Germline V gene sequence: CDR1 SGHDT, CDR2 YYEEEE. There are 14 residues in the CDR3.

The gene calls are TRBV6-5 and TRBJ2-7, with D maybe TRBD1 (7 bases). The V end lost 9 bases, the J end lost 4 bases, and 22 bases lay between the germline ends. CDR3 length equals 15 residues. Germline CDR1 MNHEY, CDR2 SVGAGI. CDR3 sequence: CASWRLETGRYEQYF. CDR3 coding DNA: TGTGCCAGTTGGCGATTAGAGACAGGGAGGTACGAGCAGTACTTC.

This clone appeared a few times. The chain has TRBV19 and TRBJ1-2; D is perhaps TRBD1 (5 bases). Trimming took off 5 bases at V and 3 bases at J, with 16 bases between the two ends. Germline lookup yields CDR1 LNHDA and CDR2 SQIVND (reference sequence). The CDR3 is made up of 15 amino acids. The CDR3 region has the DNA TGTGCCAGTAGTCCCCTTACGGGGGACTACTATGGCTACACCTTC. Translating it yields CASSPLTGDYYGYTF.

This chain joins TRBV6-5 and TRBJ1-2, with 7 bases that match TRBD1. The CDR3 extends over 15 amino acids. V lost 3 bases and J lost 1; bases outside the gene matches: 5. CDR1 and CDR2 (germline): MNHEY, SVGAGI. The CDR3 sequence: CASSYAGTVNYGYTF. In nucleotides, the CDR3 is TGTGCCAGCAGTTATGCCGGGACAGTTAACTATGGCTACACCTTC.

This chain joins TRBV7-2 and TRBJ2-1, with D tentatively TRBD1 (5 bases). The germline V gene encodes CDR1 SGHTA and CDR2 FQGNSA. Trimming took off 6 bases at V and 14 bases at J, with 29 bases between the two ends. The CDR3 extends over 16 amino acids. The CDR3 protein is CASSGSHSRSGWKKFF. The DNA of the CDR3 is TGTGCCAGCAGTGGTTCCCATTCGCGATCAGGGTGGAAGAAGTTCTTC.

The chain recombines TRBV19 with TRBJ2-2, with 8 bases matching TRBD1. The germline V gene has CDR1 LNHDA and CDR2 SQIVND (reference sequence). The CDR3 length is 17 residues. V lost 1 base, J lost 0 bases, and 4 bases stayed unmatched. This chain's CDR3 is CASSIGQGITNTGELFF. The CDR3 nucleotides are TGTGCCAGTAGTATAGGACAGGGGATTACGAACACCGGGGAGCTGTTTTTT.

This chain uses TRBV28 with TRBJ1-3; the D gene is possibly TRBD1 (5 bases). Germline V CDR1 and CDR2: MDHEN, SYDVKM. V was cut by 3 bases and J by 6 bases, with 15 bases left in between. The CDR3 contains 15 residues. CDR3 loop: CASSLWETGPNTIYF. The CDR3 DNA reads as TGTGCCAGCAGTTTGTGGGAAACAGGACCAAACACCATATATTTT. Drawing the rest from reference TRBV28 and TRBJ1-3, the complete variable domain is DVKVTQSSRYLVKRTGEKVFLECVQDMDHENMFWYRQDPGLGLRLIYFSYDVKMKEKGDIPEGYSVSREKKERFSLILESASTNQTSMYLCASSLWETGPNTIYFGEGSWLTVV.

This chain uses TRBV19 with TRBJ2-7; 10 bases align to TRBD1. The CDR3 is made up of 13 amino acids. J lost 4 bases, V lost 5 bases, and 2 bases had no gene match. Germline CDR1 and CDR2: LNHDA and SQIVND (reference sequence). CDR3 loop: CASSQGQGYEQYF. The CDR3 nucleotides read TGTGCCAGTAGTCAGGGACAGGGGTACGAGCAGTACTTC.

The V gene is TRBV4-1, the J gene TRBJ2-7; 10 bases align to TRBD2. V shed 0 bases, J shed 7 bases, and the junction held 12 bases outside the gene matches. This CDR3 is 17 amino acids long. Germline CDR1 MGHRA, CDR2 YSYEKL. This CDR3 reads CASSQEAGTSARREQYF. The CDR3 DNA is TGCGCCAGCAGCCAAGAGGCCGGGACTAGCGCTCGTCGAGAGCAGTACTTC.

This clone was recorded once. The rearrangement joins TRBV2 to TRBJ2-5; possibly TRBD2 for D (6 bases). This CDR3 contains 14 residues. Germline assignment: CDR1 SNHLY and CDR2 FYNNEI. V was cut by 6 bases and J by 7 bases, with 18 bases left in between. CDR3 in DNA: TGTGCCAGCAGGGGGACGTACCTCGGGGGGACCCAGTACTTC. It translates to CASRGTYLGGTQYF.

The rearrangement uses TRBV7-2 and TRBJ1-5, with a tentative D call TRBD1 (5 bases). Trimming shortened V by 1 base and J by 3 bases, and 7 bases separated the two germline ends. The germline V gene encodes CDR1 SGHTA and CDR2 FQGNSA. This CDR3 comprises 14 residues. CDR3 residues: CASSLDRTNQPQHF. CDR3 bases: TGTGCCAGCAGCTTAGACAGGACCAATCAGCCCCAGCATTTT. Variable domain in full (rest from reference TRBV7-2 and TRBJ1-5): GAGVSQSPSNKVTEKGKDVELRCDPISGHTALYWYRQSLGQGLEFLIYFQGNSAPDKSGLPSDRFSAERTGGSVSTLTIQRTQQEDSAVYLCASSLDRTNQPQHFGDGTRLSIL.